These 10 T cell receptor beta chains share one sample of origin, sequenced in a study of technical replicates of blood from a few donors. TCRdb keeps only in-frame clones here, not all; method: immunoSEQ multiplex PCR. This sample has roughly 92,000 clones, with 85% to 95% found just once. The sequenced material came from T cells isolated from PBMCs. The receptors shown here come from a human donor in good health.

CDR3 in amino acids: CASSLPPGTGVYEQYF. The CDR3 DNA is TGTGCCAGCAGTCTCCCTCCCGGGACAGGGGTTTACGAGCAGTACTTC. This rearrangement joins TRBV27 to TRBJ2-7, with TRBD1 matching 10 bases. The CDR3 has 16 residues. The J segment lost 4 bases and the V segment lost 5 bases, leaving 11 bases of the junction unmatched. Germline assignment: CDR1 MNHEY and CDR2 SMNVEV (reference sequence).

The chain recombines TRBV9 with TRBJ2-7; tentative D call: TRBD2 (6 bases). CDR3 size: 15 residues. Germline CDR1 and CDR2: SGDLS and YYNGEE. Between the trimmed V and J ends, which lost 0 bases and 0 bases, there was a span of 10 bases. The CDR3 nucleotides read TGTGCCAGCAGCGTAGTTCCGACTAGCTCCTACGAGCAGTACTTC. Its translation: CASSVVPTSSYEQYF.

In this sample, this clone turned up a few times. This rearrangement joins TRBV28 to TRBJ2-1; 7 bases agree with TRBD1. CDR1 is MDHEN and CDR2 is SYDVKM in the germline V gene. Unmatched junction bases numbered 3, after V lost 3 bases and J lost 7 bases. The CDR3 extends over 13 amino acids. This chain's CDR3 is CASSFQGENEQFF. The CDR3 DNA reads TGTGCCAGCAGTTTTCAGGGGGAGAATGAGCAGTTCTTC.

V and J are TRBV28 and TRBJ2-7; 8 positions match TRBD2. V shed 5 bases, J shed 0 bases, and the junction held 6 bases outside the gene matches. This CDR3 is 15 amino acids long. Germline values: CDR1 MDHEN, CDR2 SYDVKM. CDR3 sequence reads: CASSPLAGSSYEQYF. The DNA of the CDR3 is TGTGCCAGCAGTCCCCTAGCGGGCAGCTCCTACGAGCAGTACTTC.

The chain recombines TRBV7-2 with TRBJ2-7, with D maybe TRBD1 (6 bases). The CDR3 has 12 amino acids. V was clipped by 4 bases and J by 5 bases, with 9 bases between them. Germline V gives CDR1 SGHTA, CDR2 FQGNSA. The DNA of the CDR3 is TGTGCCAGCAGCTCCTACAGGGACGAGCAGTACTTC. The encoded protein is CASSSYRDEQYF.

The chain joins TRBV2 to TRBJ2-1, with D perhaps TRBD1 (6 bases). The germline V gene encodes CDR1 SNHLY and CDR2 FYNNEI. Trimming stripped 8 bases from V and 1 base from J, with 12 bases between. This CDR3 region has 14 residues. CDR3 bases: TGTGCCAGCGGCCAGGGGAGTTCCTACAATGAGCAGTTCTTC. Protein: CASGQGSSYNEQFF.

The CDR3 protein is CASSNRPGQITPTYNEQFF. CDR3 nucleotides: TGTGCCAGCAGCAATAGGCCGGGACAGATTACACCTACATACAATGAGCAGTTCTTC. The rearrangement links TRBV7-6 to TRBJ2-1; 7 bases map to TRBD1. With V trimmed by 5 bases and J by 4 bases, 20 bases remained unmatched. This CDR3 has 19 residues. CDR1 is SGHVS and CDR2 is FNYEAQ in the germline V gene.

V is TRBV27 and J is TRBJ2-1; 13 bases fit TRBD2. The length of the CDR3 is 15 residues. Germline CDR1 MNHEY, CDR2 SMNVEV (reference sequence). V was pared by 7 bases and J by 5 bases, with 5 bases of the junction left unmatched. For the CDR3, the DNA is TGTGCCAGCAATCCAGGACTAGCGGGAGACAATGAGCAGTTCTTC. Translation: CASNPGLAGDNEQFF.

The V and J genes are TRBV4-3 and TRBJ1-1; 7 nucleotides align to TRBD1. Germline lookup yields CDR1 LGHNA and CDR2 YSLEER. The CDR3 extends over 14 amino acids. Trimming at V came to 3 bases and at J to 10 bases, leaving 11 bases not matched to a gene. Here the CDR3 DNA reads TGCGCCAGCAGCCATGGGACAGACGGGTTTGGAGCTTTCTTT. It specifies CASSHGTDGFGAFF.

The V gene is TRBV19, the J gene TRBJ2-7; 14 bases are shared with TRBD2. J gave up 5 bases and V 6 bases, and 15 bases lay outside the gene matches. CDR1 LNHDA and CDR2 SQIVND come from the germline V gene (reference sequence). This CDR3 has 18 amino acids. This CDR3 reads CASSGGTSGRFALHEQYF. The CDR3 bases are TGTGCCAGTAGCGGGGGGACTAGCGGGAGATTCGCCCTCCACGAGCAGTACTTC.